The T cell receptor beta chain under discussion was sequenced for a study of OX40 agonist ivuxolimab in advanced cancers. With 8 bases removed from V and 6 bases from J, the gap between germline ends came to 7 bases. The germline V gene has CDR1 LNHDA and CDR2 SQIVND (reference sequence). This CDR3 has 11 residues. Notes on this clone: The antigen is undetermined.

Findings of the study overall: At doses 0.1 to 3.0 mg/kg, CD4+ and CD8+ clones expanded. More expanded clones were found, on average, in CD8+ than in CD4+ T cells. Antigen targets of the expanded peripheral T cells went undetermined.

Assay: immunoSEQ multiplex PCR; the TCRdb copy retains only in-frame clones and omits some. The sample shows 65,000 to 80,000 clones, roughly nine tenths of them seen only once. The rearrangement joins TRBV19 to TRBJ2-2; D remains unclear. The TCR originated in an adult with an advanced solid tumor such as melanoma, head and neck, liver or kidney cancer. The source was CD4+ or CD8+ T cells sorted from blood, collected in a trial of the OX40 agonist ivuxolimab. This chain's CDR3 is CASLSAGELFF. CDR3 sequence (DNA): TGTGCCAGTTTATCTGCCGGGGAGCTGTTTTTT.